One T cell receptor (beta chain) is described in this entry. TCRdb's table, derived via immunoSEQ multiplex PCR, lists solely in-frame clones and lacks some. The table has more than 65,000 clones, just under 95% seen once. The sample originates from a study of T cell changes during pregnancy in multiple sclerosis. With 2 bases removed from V and 0 bases from J, the gap between germline ends came to 8 bases. The CDR3 is 15 residues long. CDR1 is MNHEY, CDR2 SMNVEV, per germline (reference sequence). The source material was peripheral blood, sampled in the first trimester of pregnancy. The J gene is TRBJ2-1, the V gene TRBV27, with a tentative D call TRBD1 (6 bases). This TCR was sampled from a female donor with multiple sclerosis, enrolled in a pregnancy study. The CDR3 loop is CASSLQGRSYNEQFF. CDR3 DNA sequence: TGTGCCAGCAGTTTACAGGGGCGCTCCTACAATGAGCAGTTCTTC.